The rows below give T cell receptor beta chains drawn from one sample of a study of blood T cell repertoires in COVID-19. Assay used: immunoSEQ multiplex PCR; TCRdb lists only in-frame clones, some missing. The table has tens of thousands of clones, almost 85% seen once. The sequencing sample was made of peripheral blood. The receptors originated from a man aged 50 to 60 with acute or convalescent COVID-19. Each CDR3 is given without its conserved first and last residue. Fields, in order: clone size, J gene, V gene, CDR3 protein. Rows give clone size only sometimes, using once, few, many, or a class for an expanded clone.

clone_size: .
j_call: TRBJ2-5
v_call: TRBV10-1
cdr3_aa: ASSDTSGGETQY

clone_size: .
j_call: TRBJ2-3
v_call: TRBV3-1/TRBV3-2
cdr3_aa: ASSQGASGSTDTQY

clone_size: .
j_call: TRBJ2-3
v_call: TRBV7-2
cdr3_aa: ASSFPPGPEVTQY

clone_size: .
j_call: TRBJ2-3
v_call: TRBV6-5
cdr3_aa: ASSSWVAGTDTQY

clone_size: .
j_call: TRBJ2-4
v_call: TRBV6-2/TRBV6-3
cdr3_aa: ASSYTQRQGVADRNIQY

clone_size: .
j_call: TRBJ1-1
v_call: TRBV6-5
cdr3_aa: ASNTGYGNTEAF

clone_size: once
j_call: TRBJ2-3
v_call: TRBV12-5
cdr3_aa: ASGGGQGAADTQY

clone_size: .
j_call: TRBJ2-3
v_call: TRBV24-1
cdr3_aa: ATSDPTGGTDTQY

clone_size: .
j_call: TRBJ2-3
v_call: TRBV6-6
cdr3_aa: ASSYSRGLDADTQY

clone_size: .
j_call: TRBJ2-1
v_call: TRBV2
cdr3_aa: ASSESAGASYNEQF

clone_size: .
j_call: TRBJ1-5
v_call: TRBV2
cdr3_aa: ASNSQGYVNQPQH

clone_size: .
j_call: TRBJ1-1
v_call: TRBV3-1/TRBV3-2
cdr3_aa: ASSQRVGTEAF

clone_size: .
j_call: TRBJ1-6
v_call: TRBV30
cdr3_aa: AWSSSGGLNSPLH

clone_size: .
j_call: TRBJ1-5
v_call: TRBV2
cdr3_aa: ATRDREGNQPQH

clone_size: .
j_call: TRBJ2-1
v_call: TRBV2
cdr3_aa: ASRSLALQF

clone_size: .
j_call: TRBJ1-4
v_call: TRBV19
cdr3_aa: ASSTSGRELF

clone_size: .
j_call: TRBJ2-1
v_call: TRBV9
cdr3_aa: ASSVDSARYNEQF

clone_size: .
j_call: TRBJ2-7
v_call: TRBV5-5
cdr3_aa: ASSLTLQGVVSVYEQY

clone_size: once
j_call: TRBJ2-1
v_call: TRBV11-3
cdr3_aa: ASSSSWATGDGEQF

clone_size: few
j_call: TRBJ1-1
v_call: TRBV18
cdr3_aa: ASSPPTGVNTEAF

clone_size: .
j_call: TRBJ1-2
v_call: TRBV3-1/TRBV3-2
cdr3_aa: ASSQGGAGGGYGYT

clone_size: .
j_call: TRBJ1-2
v_call: TRBV7-2
cdr3_aa: ASSTDRGRDT

clone_size: .
j_call: TRBJ2-1
v_call: TRBV20-1
cdr3_aa: SASVYYNEQF

clone_size: .
j_call: TRBJ2-5
v_call: TRBV29-1
cdr3_aa: SSRDTRQETQY

clone_size: .
j_call: TRBJ2-5
v_call: TRBV28
cdr3_aa: ASSSVQELQETQY

clone_size: .
j_call: TRBJ2-3
v_call: TRBV24-1
cdr3_aa: ATSDAQGAQDTQY

clone_size: .
j_call: TRBJ1-1
v_call: TRBV2
cdr3_aa: ASKTDSLNTEAF

clone_size: .
j_call: TRBJ1-1
v_call: TRBV28
cdr3_aa: ASSGTGEREAF

clone_size: .
j_call: TRBJ2-7
v_call: TRBV19
cdr3_aa: ASSMGGGSPYEQY